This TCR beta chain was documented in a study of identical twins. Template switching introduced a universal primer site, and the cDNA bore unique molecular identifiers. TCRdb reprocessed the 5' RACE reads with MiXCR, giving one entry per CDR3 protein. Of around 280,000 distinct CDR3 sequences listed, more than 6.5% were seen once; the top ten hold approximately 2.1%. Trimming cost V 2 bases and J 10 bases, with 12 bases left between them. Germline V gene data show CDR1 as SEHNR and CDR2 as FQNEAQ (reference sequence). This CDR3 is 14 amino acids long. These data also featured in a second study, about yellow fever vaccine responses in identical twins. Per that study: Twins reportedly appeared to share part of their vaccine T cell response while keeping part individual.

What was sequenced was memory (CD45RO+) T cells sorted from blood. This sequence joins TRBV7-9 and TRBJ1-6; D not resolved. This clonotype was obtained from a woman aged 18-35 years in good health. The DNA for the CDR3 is TGTGCCAGCAGCTTACAGAGTTCTGACTCACCCCTCCACTTT. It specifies CASSLQSSDSPLHF.